This is a list of T cell receptor beta chains from one sample in a study of OX40 agonist ivuxolimab in advanced cancers. Some clones are missing from TCRdb's copy, which holds only in-frame ones; the method was immunoSEQ multiplex PCR. Here the sample spans nearly 80,000 clones, approximately 85% being singletons. The input for sequencing was CD4+ or CD8+ T cells sorted from blood, taken in a trial of the OX40 agonist ivuxolimab. These receptors came from an adult with an advanced solid tumor such as melanoma, head and neck, liver or kidney cancer. CDR3s include the opening cysteine and the closing phenylalanine or tryptophan. The D gene is left open where the match is weak. Size values are once, few and many counts, or a class for expanded clones, and some rows have none.

size,D,J,V,CDR3,DNA
-,-,TRBJ1-1,TRBV28,CASSLVQTNTEAFF,TGTGCCAGCAGTTTAGTGCAGACGAACACTGAAGCTTTCTTT
-,TRBD2,TRBJ2-5,TRBV28,CASRAGGVGETQYF,TGTGCCAGCAGAGCGGGGGGGGTCGGTGAGACCCAGTACTTC
-,-,TRBJ1-3,TRBV28,CASSLSVSGNTIYF,TGTGCCAGCAGTTTATCCGTCTCTGGAAACACCATATATTTT
-,-,TRBJ2-7,TRBV11-2,CASSPPWGGHQALYEQYF,TGTGCCAGCAGCCCACCGTGGGGGGGGCACCAAGCCCTCTACGAGCAGTACTTC
few,-,TRBJ2-3,TRBV6-5,CASSSSLVKQYF,TGTGCCAGCAGTTCCTCTCTAGTCAAGCAGTATTTT
few,-,TRBJ1-5,TRBV28,CASSISAPREPQHF,TGTGCCAGCAGTATTTCAGCTCCCAGGGAGCCCCAGCATTTT
-,TRBD2,TRBJ2-1,TRBV5-4,CASSKGTSGRRNEQFF,TGTGCCAGCAGCAAAGGGACTAGCGGACGACGGAATGAGCAGTTCTTC
-,-,TRBJ2-2,TRBV6-5,CASSPINTGELFF,TGTGCCAGCAGTCCCATAAACACCGGGGAGCTGTTTTTT
once,-,TRBJ2-2,TRBV14,CASSQDFLGGDTGELFF,TGTGCCAGCAGCCAAGATTTTTTAGGGGGGGACACCGGGGAGCTGTTTTTT
once,TRBD1,TRBJ2-7,TRBV11-2,CASSLWPGQGYEQYF,TGTGCCAGCAGCTTGTGGCCGGGACAGGGCTACGAGCAGTACTTC
-,-,TRBJ2-5,TRBV5-8,CASSLYPGVTQYF,TGTGCCAGCAGCTTGTACCCAGGGGTAACCCAGTACTTC
-,-,TRBJ1-2,TRBV28,CASSFGGEDGYTF,TGTGCCAGCAGTTTCGGAGGGGAAGATGGCTACACCTTC
-,TRBD1,TRBJ2-2,TRBV7-2,CASSLGGQGNTGELFF,TGTGCCAGCAGCTTAGGGGGACAGGGGAACACCGGGGAGCTGTTTTTT
-,-,TRBJ2-2,TRBV6-5,CASSPTNTGELFF,TGTGCCAGCAGCCCGACGAACACCGGGGAGCTGTTTTTT
-,TRBD1,TRBJ1-2,TRBV12-5,CASGLVRRRGLQIANYGYTF,TGTGCTAGTGGTTTGGTACGGCGGAGGGGGCTACAAATCGCTAACTATGGCTACACCTTC
-,-,TRBJ1-6,TRBV11-2,CASRITGGSSPLHF,TGTGCCAGCAGAATTACCGGGGGTTCTTCACCCCTCCACTTT
-,TRBD2,TRBJ2-3,TRBV6-4,CARTTIAGATPDTQYF,TGTGCCAGAACGACCATAGCGGGAGCAACTCCAGATACGCAGTATTTT
-,-,TRBJ2-7,TRBV28,CASSYTYEQYF,TGTGCCAGCAGTTACACCTACGAGCAGTACTTC
-,-,TRBJ2-1,TRBV4-3,CASSRGPPPNEQFF,TGCGCCAGCAGTCGCGGACCCCCCCCCAATGAGCAGTTCTTC
-,TRBD1,TRBJ2-7,TRBV11-3,CASSFYRGQGAAVHEQYF,TGTGCCAGCAGCTTCTACCGGGGACAGGGGGCCGCCGTCCACGAGCAGTACTTC
-,TRBD1,TRBJ2-7,TRBV6-5,CASSTGTGDTYEQYF,TGTGCCAGCAGCACCGGGACAGGGGACACCTACGAGCAGTACTTC
-,-,TRBJ2-7,TRBV6-5,CASSYSQGGSYEQYF,TGTGCCAGCAGTTACAGTCAGGGGGGCTCCTACGAGCAGTACTTC
-,-,TRBJ2-5,TRBV5-6,CASSLALGFGVKETQYF,TGTGCCAGCAGCTTGGCATTAGGTTTCGGTGTGAAGGAGACCCAGTACTTC
-,TRBD1,TRBJ2-2,TRBV28,CASSWDRGTGELFF,TGTGCCAGCAGCTGGGACAGGGGCACCGGGGAGCTGTTTTTT
-,TRBD1,TRBJ2-7,TRBV19,CASSLGQGTSYEQYF,TGTGCCAGTAGTCTCGGACAGGGGACCTCCTACGAGCAGTACTTC
once,-,TRBJ2-7,TRBV5-4,CASSFDGNIAYEQYF,TGTGCCAGCAGCTTCGACGGGAATATAGCCTACGAGCAGTACTTC
-,-,TRBJ2-7,TRBV19,CASSTSARVGVEQYF,TGTGCCAGTAGTACTAGCGCCCGGGTGGGGGTCGAGCAGTACTTC
-,TRBD1,TRBJ1-5,TRBV10-3,CAIRDSINQPQHF,TGTGCCATCCGGGACAGCATTAATCAGCCCCAGCATTTT
-,-,TRBJ2-5,TRBV19,CASSGPRETQYF,TGTGCCAGTAGTGGGCCCCGAGAGACCCAGTACTTC
-,TRBD2,TRBJ2-7,TRBV5-1,CASSLVLAGAYEQYF,TGCGCCAGCAGCTTGGTACTAGCGGGAGCTTACGAGCAGTACTTC
-,-,TRBJ2-1,TRBV5-4,CASSHLINEQFF,TGTGCCAGCAGCCACCTAATAAATGAGCAGTTCTTC
-,-,TRBJ2-7,TRBV30,CAWSFLGTQQDEQYF,TGTGCCTGGAGTTTTTTGGGGACACAACAGGACGAGCAGTACTTC
few,TRBD1,TRBJ1-2,TRBV15,CATSRERSQGALNYGYTF,TGTGCCACCAGCAGAGAGAGGTCACAGGGGGCACTCAACTATGGCTACACCTTC
-,-,TRBJ2-7,TRBV9,CASSVDSRDYEQYF,TGTGCCAGCAGCGTAGACTCCCGGGACTACGAGCAGTACTTC
-,TRBD1,TRBJ2-2,TRBV28,CASSLLPRTGHSGELFF,TGTGCCAGCAGTTTACTCCCCAGGACAGGCCACTCCGGGGAGCTGTTTTTT
once,-,TRBJ1-1,TRBV4-2,CASSRNMNTEAFF,TGTGCCAGCAGCCGCAATATGAACACTGAAGCTTTCTTT
-,-,TRBJ1-1,TRBV6-5,CASSYSGVNTEAFF,TGTGCCAGCAGTTACTCAGGAGTGAACACTGAAGCTTTCTTT
-,-,TRBJ2-7,TRBV6-1,CASSLDQISYEQYF,TGTGCCAGCAGCTTGGACCAAATCTCCTACGAGCAGTACTTC
-,-,TRBJ1-4,TRBV7-8,CASSAYRDEKLFF,TGTGCCAGCAGCGCTTACAGGGACGAAAAACTGTTTTTT
once,TRBD1,TRBJ1-1,TRBV7-2,CASRAFGTANTEAFF,TGTGCCAGCAGGGCTTTCGGGACAGCGAACACTGAAGCTTTCTTT